One and the same sample provided the 29 T cell receptor beta chains below, sequenced in a study of blood T cells in healthy people across ages. Sample-barcoded 5' priming and a J-beta primer mix drove a second PCR of roughly 7 to 11 cycles. TCRdb recomputed calls from the 5' RACE reads with MiXCR, one row per CDR3 protein. The sample shows 540,000 or so distinct CDR3 sequences, 25% to 30% of them seen only once. What was sequenced was blood. These receptors all stem from a woman aged 70-85 years in good health.

The chain uses TRBV5-8 and TRBJ2-5, with D tentatively TRBD1 (5 bases). The J call is uncertain, as TRBJ2-1 better fits the DNA end. There are 13 residues in the CDR3. The germline CDR1 and CDR2 sequences are SGHTS and YDEGEE. CDR3 nucleotide sequence: TGTGCCAGCAGCTTGTCCAGGGAAGGGGAGCAGTTCTTC. Amino acids: CASSLSREGEQFF.

This clonotype was picked up a small number of times. The rearrangement joins TRBV10-3 to TRBJ2-5; D remains ambiguous. V lost 4 bases to trimming and J lost 5 bases, with 8 bases between them. Germline assignment: CDR1 ENHRY and CDR2 SYGVKD. The CDR3 spans 12 residues. DNA for the CDR3: TGTGCCATCAGTGGGACCCCGGAGACCCAGTACTTC. It is translated as CAISGTPETQYF.

This clonotype was found a few times. The CDR3, as DNA: TGTGCCAGCAGCGCAGACAGGGGAACTGAAGCTTTCTTT. It is translated as CASSADRGTEAFF. V usage is TRBV9 and J usage is TRBJ1-1; 8 bases fit TRBD1. The germline V gene encodes CDR1 SGDLS and CDR2 YYNGEE. V dropped 3 bases and J dropped 5; count of bases not matched to a gene: 3. The CDR3 contains 13 residues.

This clonotype was detected a few times. This rearrangement joins TRBV29-1 to TRBJ2-5; D is unresolved. CDR3 length: 11 amino acids. Looked up from germline, CDR1 is SQVTM and CDR2 is ANQGSEA. V was clipped by 4 bases and J by 5 bases, with 8 bases between them. The CDR3 coding sequence is TGCAGCGTTGTCGTGTTTGAGACCCAGTACTTC. Its protein product is CSVVVFETQYF.

The gene calls are TRBV20-1 and TRBJ1-4; no clear D. The V end was cut by 1 base, the J end by 4 bases, with 13 bases between. Germline V gene data show CDR1 as DFQATT and CDR2 as SNEGSKA (reference sequence). The CDR3 consists of 15 residues. CDR3 coding DNA: TGCAGTGCTAGAGTCGCCCGGACGGTTAATGAAAAACTGTTTTTT. The encoded protein is CSARVARTVNEKLFF.

The V call is TRBV6-5, the J call TRBJ2-1; no reliable D call. The CDR3 runs 15 residues. The germline CDR1 and CDR2 sequences are MNHEY and SVGAGI. Trimming pared 2 bases from V and 2 bases from J, leaving 10 bases between. The DNA for the CDR3 is TGTGCCAGCAGTTACAGACCCGAAACCTACAATGAGCAGTTCTTC. It encodes CASSYRPETYNEQFF.

This chain uses TRBV6-5 with TRBJ2-3; the D is unclear. This CDR3 contains 13 residues. The V end was cut by 2 bases, the J end by 10 bases, with 13 bases between. CDR1 and CDR2 (germline): MNHEY, SVGAGI. The CDR3 DNA reads TGTGCCAGCAGTTACCCTTCCAACGGGCCGCAGTATTTT. Translation gives CASSYPSNGPQYF.

The chain joins TRBV28 to TRBJ2-1; TRBD2 is a possible D gene (5 bases). The assigned J gene may be wrong: the sequence end matches TRBJ2-7 better. This CDR3 contains 15 residues. Looked up from germline, CDR1 is MDHEN and CDR2 is SYDVKM. The CDR3 DNA follows: TGTGCCAGCACTTACTACCCCGGGGAGAACTACGAGCAGTACTTC. Translation: CASTYYPGENYEQYF.

The table lists this clonotype with a few counts. This chain links TRBV28 with TRBJ2-5; 8 bases fit TRBD1. The closer fit of TRBJ2-1 to the DNA end suggests the J call may be wrong. Germline CDR1 is MDHEN and CDR2 is SYDVKM. The CDR3 length is 14 residues. The CDR3 is CASRPGQAYNEQFF. CDR3 nucleotides: TGTGCCAGCAGGCCGGGACAGGCTTACAATGAGCAGTTCTTC.

The chain carries TRBV6-5 and TRBJ1-2, with a possible D match to TRBD1 (6 bases). Germline-derived CDR1 and CDR2 are MNHEY and SVGAGI. Trimming took off 6 bases at V and 10 bases at J, with 21 bases between the two ends. CDR3 size: 14 residues. This CDR3 is CASSRVLGGSAYTF. CDR3 coding DNA: TGTGCCAGCAGCCGGGTTCTAGGGGGTAGTGCCTACACCTTC.

This clonotype came up a few times. This chain connects TRBV9 to TRBJ1-6; D gene uncertain. CDR1 is SGDLS, CDR2 YYNGEE, per germline. The CDR3 runs to 17 residues. The germline V and J ends were trimmed by 0 bases and 0 bases, with 10 bases remaining between them. The CDR3: CASSVDERGSYNSPLHF. CDR3 bases: TGTGCCAGCAGCGTAGACGAAAGAGGCTCCTATAATTCACCCCTCCACTTT.

J is TRBJ2-7 and V is TRBV20-1; 7 bases line up with TRBD2. Germline V gene sequence: CDR1 DFQATT, CDR2 SNEGSKA (reference sequence). With 0 bases clipped from V and 0 bases from J, the junction kept 8 bases outside the gene matches. The CDR3 is 16 residues long. The CDR3 spells CSARDISRDYSYEQYF. The DNA of the CDR3 is TGCAGTGCTAGAGATATCTCCCGGGACTACTCCTACGAGCAGTACTTC.

This clonotype appeared once. This chain connects TRBV7-2 to TRBJ1-1, with 8 bases aligning to TRBD1. This CDR3 has 15 amino acids. V shed 4 bases and J 1 base; nucleotides not matched to a gene: 5. From germline, CDR1 is SGHTA and CDR2 FQGNSA. The CDR3 DNA reads as TGTGCCAGCAGCTCTACAGGGGGGTGGAACACTGAAGCTTTCTTT. Protein sequence: CASSSTGGWNTEAFF.

This clonotype was counted only a few times. V is TRBV5-1 and J is TRBJ2-7; TRBD1 aligns across 7 bases. V was pared by 5 bases and J by 3 bases, with 8 bases of the junction left unmatched. Germline V lookup: CDR1 SGHRS, CDR2 YFSETQ. The CDR3 covers 14 residues. The CDR3 DNA reads TGCGCCAGCAGAAACCCCGGGACAGACTACGAGCAGTACTTC. Amino acid sequence: CASRNPGTDYEQYF.

In this sample, this clonotype turned up a few times. The chain combines TRBV25-1 with TRBJ1-2, with TRBD1 identical over 9 bases. The CDR3 has 14 residues. CDR1 MGHDK and CDR2 SYGVNS come from the germline V gene. V trimming: 6 bases; J trimming: 9 bases; junction bases outside the gene matches: 11. CDR3 sequence reads: CASSETGGQASYTF. For the CDR3, the DNA is TGTGCCAGCAGCGAGACAGGGGGACAGGCGAGCTACACCTTC.

This rearrangement joins TRBV6-2 or TRBV6-3 to TRBJ1-2; 9 nucleotides match TRBD1. Trimming took 4 bases from V and 6 from J; bases not matched to a gene: 6. Germline CDR1 MNHEY, CDR2 SVGEGT. The CDR3 sequence is 14 residues long. CDR3 residues: CASSFPWTGDGYTF. CDR3 coding DNA: TGTGCCAGCAGTTTCCCCTGGACAGGGGATGGCTACACCTTC.

Turning to this clonotype: The junction departs from germline at one end; a sequencing error may be responsible. The chain links TRBV7-9 to TRBJ1-1; D possibly corresponds to TRBD1 (6 bases). CDR3 length: 14 residues. In germline, CDR1 is SEHNR, CDR2 FQNEAQ (reference sequence). CDR3 sequence (DNA): TGTGCCAGCAGCCCGTACAGGGTTGACACTGAAGCCTTCTTT. It codes for CASSPYRVDTEAFF.

This clonotype appeared a few times. The chain employs TRBV6-2 or TRBV6-3 and TRBJ1-1, with D unresolved. The length of the CDR3 is 13 residues. The ends were cut back, 6 bases at V and 6 bases at J, with 14 bases in the middle. Germline CDR1 MNHEY, CDR2 SVGEGT. The CDR3 reads CASSDRRSSEAFF. CDR3 nucleotide sequence: TGTGCCAGCAGCGATCGACGGTCCTCTGAAGCTTTCTTT.

The CDR3 region is CSARDLQIWGEQFF. CDR3 DNA: TGCAGTGCTAGAGATCTCCAAATTTGGGGTGAGCAGTTCTTC. This chain uses TRBV20-1 with TRBJ2-1; D gene ambiguous. V was cut by 0 bases and J by 9 bases, with 15 bases left in between. The CDR3 totals 14 residues. CDR1 is DFQATT and CDR2 is SNEGSKA in the germline V gene (reference sequence).

V is TRBV7-9 and J is TRBJ1-1; no clear D. Germline loops: CDR1 SEHNR, CDR2 FQNEAQ (reference sequence). The CDR3 loop spans 13 amino acids. Trimming took off 5 bases at V and 1 base at J, with 8 bases between the two ends. In DNA, the CDR3 is TGTGCCAGCAGCGAGGTTTGGAACACTGAAGCTTTCTTT. This sequence encodes CASSEVWNTEAFF.

The chain links TRBV12-3 or TRBV12-4 to TRBJ1-1, with D possibly being TRBD1 (5 bases). This CDR3 has 14 amino acids. Trimming cost V 6 bases and J 3 bases, with 14 bases left between them. In nucleotides, the CDR3 is TGTGCCAGCAGACCCCCTGACAGCTACACTGAAGCTTTCTTT. Protein sequence: CASRPPDSYTEAFF.

This clonotype has just a few counts. V gene TRBV6-2 or TRBV6-3 combines with J gene TRBJ2-1; 7 bases are a match to TRBD1. The J call may be mistaken, given a closer DNA end match to TRBJ2-7. Per germline, CDR1 MNHEY and CDR2 SVGEGT. The CDR3 extends over 13 amino acids. CDR3 residues: CASQPDRPREQYF. CDR3 bases: TGTGCCAGCCAACCGGACAGGCCCAGGGAGCAGTACTTC.

This clonotype was seen repeatedly, ten times or more. The V and J genes are TRBV20-1 and TRBJ2-4; 7 nucleotides align to TRBD1. The junction had 9 bases not matched to a gene; V was cut back by 0 bases and J by 1 base. Germline assignment: CDR1 DFQATT and CDR2 SNEGSKA (reference sequence). The CDR3 extends over 17 amino acids. CDR3: CSARERQGVGAKNIQYF. The CDR3, as DNA: TGCAGTGCTAGAGAGCGTCAGGGGGTAGGGGCCAAAAACATTCAGTACTTC.

This clonotype was counted only a few times. Relative to the germline gene, one junction end is altered; a read error may explain this. The chain has TRBV29-1 and TRBJ1-4, with no clear D. There are 13 residues in the CDR3. Germline CDR1 SQVTM, CDR2 ANQGSEA. This CDR3 reads CSATGATNEKLFF. In DNA, the CDR3 is TGCAGCGCCACCGGAGCGACTAATGAAAAGCTGTTTTTT.

The J gene is TRBJ2-3, the V gene TRBV5-6; maybe TRBD1 (6 bases). This CDR3 spans 11 amino acids. Germline-derived CDR1 and CDR2 are SGHDT and YYEEEE. Between the trimmed V and J ends, which lost 5 bases and 6 bases, there was a span of 7 bases. CDR3: CASRQGDTQYF. CDR3 DNA sequence: TGTGCCAGCAGGCAGGGGGATACGCAGTATTTT.

The chain has TRBV10-2 and TRBJ1-1, with TRBD1 matching over 7 bases. Germline lookup yields CDR1 WSHSY and CDR2 SAAADI. Germline trimming cut 6 bases from V and 3 bases from J; bases unmatched to any gene: 10. The CDR3 has 15 residues. DNA for the CDR3: TGCGCCAGCAGAAAGCAGGGGGGCGCCGACACTGAAGCTTTCTTT. Its protein product is CASRKQGGADTEAFF.

CDR3 coding DNA: TGCAGCGCCCAACAAGATAGCAATCAGCCCCAGCATTTT. Its translation is CSAQQDSNQPQHF. The V gene is TRBV29-1, the J gene TRBJ1-5; D gene unclear. The germline V gene has CDR1 SQVTM and CDR2 ANQGSEA. V was clipped by 7 bases and J by 0 bases, with 10 bases between them. The CDR3 is made up of 13 amino acids. Full variable domain (rest looked up from reference TRBV29-1 and TRBJ1-5): SAVISQKPSRDICQRGTSLTIQCQVDSQVTMMFWYRQQPGQSLTLIATANQGSEATYESGFVIDKFPISRPNLTFSTLTVSNMSPEDSSIYLCSAQQDSNQPQHFGDGTRLSIL.

V gene TRBV7-9 combines with J gene TRBJ2-5; a possible D gene is TRBD2 (6 bases). TRBJ2-7 explains the end of the DNA better; the J call may be wrong. Germline CDR1 and CDR2: SEHNR and FQNEAQ (reference sequence). The CDR3 totals 16 residues. The chain's CDR3 is CASSLGLRGSGYEQYF. For the CDR3, the DNA is TGTGCCAGCAGCTTAGGTCTCCGGGGTAGCGGCTACGAGCAGTACTTC.

The chain couples TRBV27 to TRBJ2-6; D is uncertain. This CDR3 spans 15 amino acids. Trimming took off 3 bases at V and 2 bases at J, with 8 bases between the two ends. In germline, CDR1 is MNHEY, CDR2 SMNVEV (reference sequence). The CDR3 DNA reads as TGTGCCAGCAGTTTCGAATCTACTGGGGCCAACGTCCTGACTTTC. Translation: CASSFESTGANVLTF.